A selection of T cell receptor beta chains follows, all from one sample in a study of cytomegalovirus exposure and HLA in healthy donors. Repertoires were generated with immunoSEQ multiplex PCR, while TCRdb's copy carries only in-frame clones and drops some. The sample carries 90,000 to 120,000 clones, over 70% recorded once. The specimen sequenced was PBMCs. Source of these receptors: a man aged 25 to 40 in good health and CMV-seronegative. CDR3s include the opening cysteine and the closing phenylalanine or tryptophan. D genes are given only for firm matches. The size of a clone is reported for some rows only, either as once, few or many, or as a class for expanded clones.

j_gene | abundance | d_gene | v_gene | len | CDR3nt | CDR3aa
TRBJ2-7 | once | TRBD2 | TRBV30 | 14 | TGTGCCTGCGCCCTAGCGGGAGCCTCCTACGAGCAGTACTTC | CACALAGASYEQYF
TRBJ2-7 | once | . | TRBV27 | 14 | TGTGCCAGCAGCTGGGCGCGGGGCTCCTACGAGCAGTACTTC | CASSWARGSYEQYF
TRBJ1-1 | . | TRBD1 | TRBV5-1 | 15 | TGCGCCAGCAGCTGGGGCCCAGACAGGGGGACTGAAGCTTTCTTT | CASSWGPDRGTEAFF
TRBJ1-2 | . | . | TRBV7-9 | 14 | TGTGCCAGCAGCTTAGGTCAGGGCAACTATGGCTACACCTTC | CASSLGQGNYGYTF
TRBJ1-4 | few | TRBD1 | TRBV4-2 | 12 | TGTGCCAGCAGCCCAAGGACAGGGGAACTGTTTTTT | CASSPRTGELFF
TRBJ1-2 | . | TRBD1 | TRBV2 | 14 | TGTGCCAGCAGTTCCGGGACAGGGGTCTATGGCTACACCTTC | CASSSGTGVYGYTF
TRBJ1-4 | . | . | TRBV7-9 | 16 | TGTGCCAGCAGACCCCAGGGGCCGGGGACTAATGAAAAACTGTTTTTT | CASRPQGPGTNEKLFF
TRBJ2-7 | . | TRBD1 | TRBV29-1 | 13 | TGCAGCGTAGAGGGGACAGGGGGCCGCGAGCAGTACTTC | CSVEGTGGREQYF
TRBJ1-5 | . | TRBD1 | TRBV2 | 14 | TGTGCCAGCAGTGGGGGACAGGGGTATCAGCCCCAGCATTTT | CASSGGQGYQPQHF
TRBJ2-7 | . | . | TRBV6-1 | 13 | TGTGCCAGCAGTGAAGCCAGCGCCTACGAGCAGTACTTC | CASSEASAYEQYF
TRBJ2-5 | . | . | TRBV11-2 | 13 | TGTGCCAGCACCATAGGGGCACAAGAGACCCAGTACTTC | CASTIGAQETQYF
TRBJ2-7 | . | . | TRBV11-2 | 14 | TGTGCCAGCAGCTTAGGAGGAGGGGCCTACGAGCAGTACTTC | CASSLGGGAYEQYF
TRBJ1-6 | . | . | TRBV27 | 14 | TGTGCCAGCAGAGAGACAGGTGCCACCTCACCCCTCCACTTT | CASRETGATSPLHF
TRBJ2-3 | . | . | TRBV6-4 | 14 | TGTGCCAGCAGTGAGGGGCGGGACACAGATACGCAGTATTTT | CASSEGRDTDTQYF
TRBJ1-2 | . | TRBD1 | TRBV11-2 | 15 | TGTGCCAGCAGCCGTCCCGGGACAGCGAACTATGGCTACACCTTC | CASSRPGTANYGYTF
TRBJ2-7 | once | TRBD2 | TRBV29-1 | 15 | TGCAGCGTTCGCCCCGGGACTAGCGGGATGTACGAGCAGTACTTC | CSVRPGTSGMYEQYF
TRBJ2-3 | . | TRBD2 | TRBV7-3 | 21 | TGTGCCAGCAGCTTCGTGGCCCCCCGGGGGGGCGGGAGGGCCCTCGCAGATACGCAGTATTTT | CASSFVAPRGGGRALADTQYF
TRBJ2-5 | . | . | TRBV7-3 | 15 | TGTGCCAGCAGCTTAAGGGGGGGCTCTTGGGAGACCCAGTACTTC | CASSLRGGSWETQYF
TRBJ2-3 | . | . | TRBV6-4 | 14 | TGTGCCAGCAGCCTCGGTGGGCCAGGTGATACGCAGTATTTT | CASSLGGPGDTQYF
TRBJ1-1 | . | . | TRBV14 | 13 | TGTGCCAGCAGCTTCCTAGTGAACACTGAAGCTTTCTTT | CASSFLVNTEAFF
TRBJ2-1 | . | TRBD1 | TRBV6-5 | 15 | TGTGCCAGCAGGCTACAGGGGGACTCCTACAATGAGCAGTTCTTC | CASRLQGDSYNEQFF
TRBJ2-1 | . | TRBD2 | TRBV5-6 | 16 | TGTGCCAGCAGCTTGGGGACTAGCGTTTACTACAATGAGCAGTTCTTC | CASSLGTSVYYNEQFF
TRBJ1-4 | . | . | TRBV7-9 | 12 | TGTGCCAGCAGCTTGGGAGATGAAAAACTGTTTTTT | CASSLGDEKLFF
TRBJ2-7 | . | TRBD2 | TRBV5-6 | 14 | TGTGCCAGCACCGCTAGCGGGGGCTCCTACGAGCAGTACTTC | CASTASGGSYEQYF
TRBJ1-2 | . | TRBD1 | TRBV11-2 | 16 | TGTGCCAGCAGCTTAGGTCTAAGGGGGCGTGACTATGGCTACACCTTC | CASSLGLRGRDYGYTF
TRBJ1-2 | . | TRBD1 | TRBV16 | 19 | TGTGCCAGCAGCCAAATAACCCCGGGACAGGCCCCAGCGGGAGGTGGCTACACCTTC | CASSQITPGQAPAGGGYTF
TRBJ1-5 | . | . | TRBV23-1 | 14 | TGCGCCAGCAGTCAATCGGGCAGGCATCAGCCCCAGCATTTT | CASSQSGRHQPQHF
TRBJ2-7 | . | . | TRBV19 | 15 | TGTGCCAGTAGGACCCGGGATCTCCTCTCCTACGAGCAGTACTTC | CASRTRDLLSYEQYF
TRBJ2-7 | few | . | TRBV7-8 | 16 | TGTGCCAGCAGCCGCCGTCCCCCGGGACAAGACTACGAGCAGTACTTC | CASSRRPPGQDYEQYF
TRBJ1-1 | once | . | TRBV6-1 | 16 | TGTGCCAGCAGTGAAGCGCTAAGTCGCCCGAACACTGAAGCTTTCTTT | CASSEALSRPNTEAFF
TRBJ1-1 | few | TRBD1 | TRBV7-9 | 15 | TGTGCCAGCCCTCCTCCGGGGACAGTCAATACTGAAGCTTTCTTT | CASPPPGTVNTEAFF
TRBJ2-7 | . | TRBD2 | TRBV14 | 16 | TGTGCCAGCAGCCCCCTAGGGAGGGTAGGACCCTACGAGCAGTACTTC | CASSPLGRVGPYEQYF
TRBJ2-2 | few | . | TRBV2 | 18 | TGTGCCAGCAGTGAAGCGCTTAGGCTAGAGGGAGAAACCGGGGAGCTGTTTTTT | CASSEALRLEGETGELFF
TRBJ2-6 | . | . | TRBV19 | 17 | TGTGCCAGTAGCTCGGGACACTTCCTTTCTGGGGCCAACGTCCTGACTTTC | CASSSGHFLSGANVLTF
TRBJ2-1 | once | . | TRBV25-1 | 13 | TGTGCCAGCAGTGAATATAACCGGGATGAGCAGTTCTTC | CASSEYNRDEQFF
TRBJ1-5 | once | . | TRBV10-3 | 14 | TGTGCCATCAGTGAGTACGGGGGCAATCAGCCCCAGCATTTT | CAISEYGGNQPQHF
TRBJ2-4 | . | . | TRBV5-4 | 16 | TGTGCCAGCAGCTTGGAAAGGGGGTCGGCCAAAAACATTCAGTACTTC | CASSLERGSAKNIQYF
TRBJ2-1 | . | TRBD2 | TRBV6-5 | 15 | TGTGCCAGCAGTAGCGGGACTCCAAAAACCGATGAGCAGTTCTTC | CASSSGTPKTDEQFF
TRBJ1-4 | few | . | TRBV7-9 | 15 | TGTGCCAGCAGCTTAAATACACTCGACGGGGAAAAACTGTTTTTT | CASSLNTLDGEKLFF
TRBJ2-5 | . | TRBD2 | TRBV5-4 | 16 | TGTGCCAGCAGCTCCCGACTAGCGAGGAGGCGAGAGACCCAGTACTTC | CASSSRLARRRETQYF
TRBJ1-4 | . | TRBD1 | TRBV4-1 | 19 | TGCGCCAGCAGCCATACCCGAGGGACAGGGAGTGTAGAAAATGAAAAACTGTTTTTT | CASSHTRGTGSVENEKLFF
TRBJ1-5 | . | . | TRBV15 | 16 | TGTGCCACCAGCAGGGGGGCGGGGGGGAACAATCAGCCCCAGCATTTT | CATSRGAGGNNQPQHF
TRBJ2-3 | . | TRBD1 | TRBV7-3 | 14 | TGTGCCAGCAGCATGACAGGGCCCACAGATACGCAGTATTTT | CASSMTGPTDTQYF
TRBJ1-5 | . | TRBD1 | TRBV30 | 17 | TGTGCCTGGAGTGGCAAGGACAGGGGGCAACTGCATCAGCCCCAGCATTTT | CAWSGKDRGQLHQPQHF
TRBJ2-7 | . | TRBD2 | TRBV2 | 13 | TGTGTCGCGGGAGCCGCGAGGCCTTTTGAGCAGTACTTC | CVAGAARPFEQYF
TRBJ2-3 | . | TRBD2 | TRBV30 | 13 | TGTGCCTGGACTAGCGGATACACAGATACGCAGTATTTT | CAWTSGYTDTQYF
TRBJ2-5 | . | TRBD1 | TRBV6-5 | 14 | TGTGCCAGCGCTAGGTCGACAGGGGGTTCGACCCAGTACTTC | CASARSTGGSTQYF
TRBJ2-7 | . | . | TRBV2 | 15 | TGTGCCAGCAGTGAAGTGGCCAAAGGGGCCTACGAGCAGTACTTC | CASSEVAKGAYEQYF
TRBJ1-4 | . | TRBD1 | TRBV5-4 | 15 | TGTGCCAGCAGCTCCCGGACAGGGCTGAATGAAAAACTGTTTTTT | CASSSRTGLNEKLFF
TRBJ2-1 | . | TRBD2 | TRBV6-4 | 15 | TGTGCCAGCAGACCCGCGGCGGGGGGGCCTGATGAGCAGTTCTTC | CASRPAAGGPDEQFF
TRBJ1-3 | . | TRBD1 | TRBV7-9 | 16 | TGTGCCAGCAGCTTAGGGACAGGGTTGTCCGGAAACACCATATATTTT | CASSLGTGLSGNTIYF
TRBJ1-4 | . | . | TRBV6-5 | 13 | TGTGCCAGCAGGCCCGCGGGGGTTGTGAAACTGTTTTTT | CASRPAGVVKLFF
TRBJ1-1 | . | TRBD1 | TRBV5-8 | 16 | TGTGCCAGCAGCCTATGGACAGGGGGAGCGAACACTGAAGCTTTCTTT | CASSLWTGGANTEAFF
TRBJ1-1 | few | . | TRBV2 | 13 | TGTGCCAGCAGTCTCCAGGGGCTAACGGGAGCTTTCTTT | CASSLQGLTGAFF
TRBJ2-3 | . | . | TRBV2 | 11 | TGTGCCAGCGGGAGGACCCAAACGCAGTATTTT | CASGRTQTQYF
TRBJ2-5 | once | . | TRBV5-4 | 15 | TGTGCCAGCAGCTTGGAAGGCGGGGCACTCCGGACCCAGTACTTC | CASSLEGGALRTQYF
TRBJ2-3 | . | . | TRBV2 | 15 | TGTGCCAGCAGTGGTGGAGGTCCCGCGACAGATACGCAGTATTTT | CASSGGGPATDTQYF
TRBJ1-5 | . | . | TRBV30 | 13 | TGTGCCTGGAGTGTGGGGAGAGATCAGCCCCAGCATTTT | CAWSVGRDQPQHF
TRBJ2-1 | . | TRBD2 | TRBV28 | 17 | TGTGCCAGCAGTTACCCTAGCGGGGGCCAACTCTACAATGAGCAGTTCTTC | CASSYPSGGQLYNEQFF